These T cell receptor beta chains were read from a single sample in a study of CD4 T cells in relation to SARS-CoV-2 and coronaviruses. What these receptors recognize is not known. Sequencing used immunoSEQ multiplex PCR; TCRdb keeps in-frame clones, though not all of them. The sample lists some 17,000 clones; 70% to 85% were seen once. The sequenced material came from CD4+ T cells from PBMCs, cultured in vitro. Source of these receptors: a human donor in good health. Both conserved end residues are part of each CDR3. Clone size is shown for a subset of rows, as once, few, many or a class of expanded clone.

>-|TRBV7-6|TRBJ2-3
CASSSGTSGTSTDTQYF
>-|TRBV6-5|TRBJ1-4
CASERQGAGEKLFF
>-|TRBV5-4|TRBJ1-3
CASSLALPSGNTIYF
>-|TRBV11-3|TRBJ1-1
CASSSGGTAFF
>-|TRBV2|TRBJ1-5
CASSEAPGTEPQHF
>few|TRBV2|TRBJ2-4
CASMTSGSGAIQYF
>-|TRBV6-1|TRBJ2-7
CASSEATSRIYEQYF
>-|TRBV2|TRBJ2-7
CASNSPGRTSYEQYF
>-|TRBV14|TRBJ1-1
CASSLETRNTEAFF
>-|TRBV19|TRBJ1-6
CASSTGQVNSPLHF
>-|TRBV5-1|TRBJ1-4
CASSFGSSVEEKLFF
>-|TRBV19|TRBJ1-2
CASSRRQGDYGYTF
>-|TRBV7-9|TRBJ1-1
CASSLGNYSMNTEAFF
>-|TRBV7-2|TRBJ1-6
CASSLSRRDSPLHF
>-|TRBV7-9|TRBJ2-3
CASSLATDTQYF
>-|TRBV5-5|TRBJ2-5
CASSTLQGQETQYF
>-|TRBV5-4|TRBJ2-1
CASSLARGPYNEQFF
>few|TRBV30|TRBJ1-4
CAWSVPETNEKLFF
>-|TRBV3-1/TRBV3-2|TRBJ1-2
CASSNRDQGYTF
>-|TRBV24-1|TRBJ1-2
CATSGGQYGYTF
>-|TRBV19|TRBJ2-7
CASSNGGTPSYEQYF
>-|TRBV11-3|TRBJ2-1
CASSSRDSRNEQFF
>-|TRBV7-7|TRBJ2-1
CASSTQPGLAGMLEQFF
>-|TRBV15|TRBJ1-5
CATSSEGLTGYNQPQHF
>-|TRBV10-3|TRBJ2-5
CAISDSRLDLETQYF
>-|TRBV30|TRBJ2-6
CAWSQGANVLTF
>few|TRBV7-2|TRBJ2-7
CASSLGAGAYEQYF
>-|TRBV6-2/TRBV6-3|TRBJ1-1
CASSSQGSNTEAFF
>-|TRBV29-1|TRBJ2-6
CSVEWGASSGANVLTF
>-|TRBV9|TRBJ2-1
CASSVVWSSGHNEQFF
>-|TRBV3-1/TRBV3-2|TRBJ2-3
CASSQGSGRWSDTQYF